The clone carrying this T cell receptor beta chain was observed many times. The CDR3 is 15 amino acids. Trimming removed 1 base at V and 4 bases at J, with 11 bases between. Germline-derived CDR1 and CDR2 are SEHNR and FQNEAQ (reference sequence). TCRdb re-analysed the RACE reads in MiXCR, keeping a single row per CDR3 protein. The sample contains some 57,000 distinct CDR3 sequences, approximately 9.6% of which appear only once. The source of the sample is a study of human T cells and chemical hapten exposure. The time point is: pre-sensitization, week 0. Described treatment: therapeutic diphenylcyclopropenone sensitization with weekly scalp DPC. The total RNA was obtained from whole blood that was not fractionated.

The clonotype originates from a woman aged 25 to 39 with alopecia areata. Some clones in this sample may be carry-over from other donors' samples. Sequenced material: whole blood, taken in connection with sensitization to the hapten diphenylcyclopropenone (DPC). The chain couples TRBV7-9 to TRBJ2-1, with D uncertain. CDR3 sequence: CASSLESDWYNEQFF. CDR3 DNA: TGTGCCAGCAGCTTAGAGTCCGACTGGTACAATGAGCAGTTCTTC.